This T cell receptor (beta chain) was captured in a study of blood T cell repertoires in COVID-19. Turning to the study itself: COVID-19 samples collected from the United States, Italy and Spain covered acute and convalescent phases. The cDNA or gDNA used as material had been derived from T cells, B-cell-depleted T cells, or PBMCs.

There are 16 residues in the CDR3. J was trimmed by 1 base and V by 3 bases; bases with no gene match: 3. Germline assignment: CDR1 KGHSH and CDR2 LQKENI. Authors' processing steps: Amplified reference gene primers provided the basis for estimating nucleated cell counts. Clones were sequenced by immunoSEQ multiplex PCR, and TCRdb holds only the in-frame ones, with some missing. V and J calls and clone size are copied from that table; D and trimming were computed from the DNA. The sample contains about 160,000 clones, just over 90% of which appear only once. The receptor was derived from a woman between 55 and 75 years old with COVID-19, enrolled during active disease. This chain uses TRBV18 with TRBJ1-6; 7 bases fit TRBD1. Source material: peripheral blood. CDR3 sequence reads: CASSPTGRSYNSPLHF. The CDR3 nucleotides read TGTGCCAGCTCACCGACAGGGAGGTCCTATAATTCACCCCTCCACTTT.